This T cell receptor (beta chain) was profiled in a study of cytomegalovirus exposure and HLA in healthy donors. Germline-derived CDR1 and CDR2 are SGHNT and YENEEA. The CDR3 length is 13 residues. The J segment lost 8 bases and the V segment lost 8 bases, leaving 9 bases of the junction unmatched. With 60 Vbeta and 13 Jbeta primers, the PCR was carried out. Profiled with immunoSEQ multiplex PCR; TCRdb holds only in-frame clones, not every one. This sample has 140,000 to 150,000 clones, with over 65% found just once. Material for sequencing was PBMCs. The source of this sequence is a man aged 35 to 55 in good health and CMV-seropositive. The chain carries TRBV11-3 and TRBJ2-1; 7 nucleotides align to TRBD2. CDR3 sequence: CASGFGREDEQFF. The CDR3 DNA reads TGTGCCAGCGGGTTTGGTCGGGAGGATGAGCAGTTCTTC.